This is a list of T cell receptor beta chains from one sample in a study of T cells in Graves' hyperthyroidism and ophthalmopathy. Via MiXCR, TCRdb re-called the multiplex PCR reads, giving one row per CDR3 protein. The sample records hundreds of thousands of distinct CDR3 sequences, roughly 15% being singletons. The sequenced material came from blood. These receptors originate from a woman between 45 and 65 years old with Graves' ophthalmopathy. Each CDR3 is given with its conserved first and last residue. A D gene is named only where the DNA matches it firmly. Rows give clone size only sometimes, using once, few, many, or a class for an expanded clone.

>TRBV5-1|once|NA|TRBJ1-6
CASSLEGGGNSPLHF
TGCGCCAGCAGCTTGGAAGGGGGAGGGAATTCACCCCTCCACTTT
>TRBV28|many|NA|TRBJ2-3
CASSSLAGPTDTQYF
TGTGCCAGCAGTTCACTAGCCGGGCCCACAGATACGCAGTATTTT
>TRBV24-1|NA|NA|TRBJ2-3
CATSESDWADTQYF
TGTGCCACCAGTGAATCCGACTGGGCAGATACGCAGTATTTT
>TRBV7-9|few|TRBD1|TRBJ1-5
CASSHGQGVYQPQHF
TGTGCCAGCAGCCACGGACAGGGAGTTTATCAGCCCCAGCATTTT
>TRBV5-6|NA|NA|TRBJ2-7
CASRPRRTAYEQYF
TGTGCCAGCAGACCCAGGAGGACAGCTTACGAGCAGTACTTC
>TRBV4-1|many|NA|TRBJ2-5
CASSQEGLETQYF
TGCGCCAGCAGCCAAGAAGGGCTCGAGACCCAGTACTTC
>TRBV20-1|many|TRBD1|TRBJ2-3
CSARDIYRGSTDTQYF
TGCAGTGCTAGAGATATATACAGGGGAAGCACAGATACGCAGTATTTT
>TRBV14|many|NA|TRBJ1-5
CASSQAGSSQPQHF
TGTGCCAGCAGCCAAGCTGGGAGTTCTCAGCCCCAGCATTTT
>TRBV18|many|NA|TRBJ1-1
CASSPLTNTEAFF
TGTGCCAGCTCACCACTGACGAACACTGAAGCTTTCTTT
>TRBV5-6|NA|NA|TRBJ2-7
CASSSLRDEQYF
TGTGCCAGCAGTTCCCTACGGGACGAGCAGTACTTC
>TRBV6-2/TRBV6-3|many|NA|TRBJ2-5
CASSWVGETQYF
TGTGCCAGCAGCTGGGTCGGAGAGACCCAGTACTTC
>TRBV4-2|few|NA|TRBJ1-4
CASSQDDGWTNENEKLFF
TGTGCCAGCAGCCAAGATGACGGTTGGACAAACGAGAATGAAAAACTGTTTTTT
>TRBV20-1|NA|NA|TRBJ1-4
CSARQHNEKLFF
TGCAGTGCGAGACAGCACAATGAAAAACTGTTTTTT
>TRBV5-4|NA|TRBD1|TRBJ2-7
CASSSDRGAPYEQYF
TGTGCCAGCAGCTCCGACAGGGGGGCTCCCTACGAGCAGTACTTC
>TRBV30|many|TRBD2|TRBJ2-1
CAWDTGLNNEQFF
TGTGCCTGGGATACGGGACTAAACAATGAGCAGTTCTTC
>TRBV28|many|TRBD1|TRBJ1-1
CASNKRQGNTEAFF
TGTGCCAGCAACAAGAGACAGGGAAACACTGAAGCTTTCTTT
>TRBV11-2|many|NA|TRBJ2-2
CASSPSPARAGELFF
TGTGCCAGCAGCCCAAGTCCGGCGCGGGCCGGGGAGCTGTTTTTT
>TRBV7-2|once|NA|TRBJ2-5
CASSAGHTIQETQYF
TGTGCCAGCAGCGCGGGACACACTATCCAAGAGACCCAGTACTTC
>TRBV20-1|NA|TRBD2|TRBJ2-3
CSARAGGPEDTQYF
TGCAGTGCTAGGGCGGGAGGGCCGGAAGATACGCAGTATTTT
>TRBV29-1|NA|TRBD2|TRBJ2-3
CSVEDELAGGGDTQYF
TGCAGCGTTGAAGACGAACTAGCGGGAGGCGGAGATACGCAGTATTTT
>TRBV28|many|TRBD2|TRBJ2-2
CASWGGVNTGELFF
TGTGCCAGCTGGGGGGGAGTAAACACCGGGGAGCTGTTTTTT
>TRBV20-1|NA|NA|TRBJ1-5
CSARATQGNQPQHF
TGCAGTGCTAGGGCAACTCAGGGCAATCAGCCCCAGCATTTT
>TRBV2|many|NA|TRBJ2-5
CASSESGSQETQYF
TGTGCCAGCAGTGAAAGCGGCAGCCAAGAGACCCAGTACTTC
>TRBV7-6|many|NA|TRBJ2-1
CASSLAPGNEQFF
TGTGCCAGCAGCTTAGCGCCTGGCAATGAGCAGTTCTTC
>TRBV7-9|many|NA|TRBJ2-1
CASSKMWGNEQFF
TGTGCCAGCAGCAAAATGTGGGGTAATGAGCAGTTCTTC